The 21 T cell receptor beta chains presented below share a single source sample, sequenced in a study of identical twins (dated by TCRdb to 2016 to 2018). Library creation used 5' RACE. The listed sequencing device is Illumina HiSeq 2000. TCRdb trimmed public reads at Q25 via fastp, called clones via MiXCR and kept in-frame beta chains. Rows with a matching CDR3 protein are joined into one entry that keeps the most common DNA and genes. This sample comprises 250,000 to 350,000 distinct CDR3 sequences, 6.5% to 9.5% of them detected only once. The ten largest account for 2% to 2.5% of the sample. These same data were also listed under a study on yellow fever vaccine responses in identical twins.

The sample was memory (CD45RO+) T cells sorted from blood. Sample cell subset or site, as interpreted from the label and publication: CD45RO+ enriched T cells. The source of these receptors is a woman aged 18-30 years in good health.

This clonotype was counted at least ten times. This sequence joins TRBV20-1 and TRBJ2-7, with D uncertain. This CDR3 spans 14 amino acids. V was pared by 2 bases and J by 0 bases, with 11 bases between. Germline assignment: CDR1 DFQATT and CDR2 SNEGSKA (reference sequence). The CDR3 protein is CSARLPRVSYEQYV. The CDR3 DNA is TGCAGTGCTAGACTCCCTAGGGTCTCCTACGAGCAGTACGTC.

The gene calls are TRBV19 and TRBJ2-2; 11 bases fit TRBD2. The germline V gene has CDR1 LNHDA and CDR2 SQIVND (reference sequence). This CDR3 region has 16 residues. V was clipped by 0 bases and J by 6 bases; unmatched bases: 3. In nucleotides, the CDR3 is TGTGCCAGTAGTATAGACCGACTAGCGGGGCCCGGGGAGCTGTTTTTT. It specifies CASSIDRLAGPGELFF. Supplemented by reference TRBV19 and TRBJ2-2, the full variable domain reads DGGITQSPKYLFRKEGQNVTLSCEQNLNHDAMYWYRQDPGQGLRLIYYSQIVNDFQKGDIAEGYSVSREKKESFPLTVTSAQKNPTAFYLCASSIDRLAGPGELFFGEGSRLTVL.

This chain links TRBV7-8 with TRBJ2-5; D is ambiguous. The CDR3 contains 13 residues. CDR1 SGHVS and CDR2 FQNEAQ come from the germline V gene. Trimming left V 7 bases short and J 2 bases short, with 11 bases between. For the CDR3, the DNA is TGTGCCAGCACCCCGGGCCCACAAGAGACCCAGTACTTC. It encodes CASTPGPQETQYF.

This clonotype came up many times. This chain connects TRBV20-1 to TRBJ2-2; 8 nucleotides match TRBD2. Germline V gene data show CDR1 as DFQATT and CDR2 as SNEGSKA (reference sequence). The CDR3 sequence is 16 residues long. V was pared by 6 bases and J by 4 bases, with 13 bases of the junction left unmatched. CDR3 nucleotides: TGCAGTGCAGTTGACCCCGGGGGGGCCGTCACCGGGGAGCTGTTTTTT. Protein: CSAVDPGGAVTGELFF.

This clonotype was observed a handful of times. The V call is TRBV19, the J call TRBJ2-1; TRBD2 might be the D (5 bases). V lost 4 bases to trimming and J lost 6 bases, with 13 bases between them. Germline CDR1 and CDR2: LNHDA and SQIVND (reference sequence). There are 14 residues in the CDR3. CDR3 loop: CASSNGAGFNEQFF. The CDR3, as DNA: TGTGCCAGTAGTAATGGCGCGGGCTTCAATGAGCAGTTCTTC. Together with reference TRBV19 and TRBJ2-1, the CDR3 gives the full variable domain: DGGITQSPKYLFRKEGQNVTLSCEQNLNHDAMYWYRQDPGQGLRLIYYSQIVNDFQKGDIAEGYSVSREKKESFPLTVTSAQKNPTAFYLCASSNGAGFNEQFFGPGTRLTVL.

V and J are TRBV23-1 and TRBJ2-1; no firm D call. TRBV23-1 is assigned to the ORF class and has an uncertain function. Trimming left V 3 bases short and J 0 bases short, with 12 bases between. The CDR3 is 16 amino acids. This chain's CDR3 is CASSHVVAGSYNEQFF. CDR3 nucleotides: TGCGCCAGCAGTCACGTCGTGGCAGGCTCCTACAATGAGCAGTTCTTC.

This clonotype was seen repeatedly, ten times or more. The chain uses TRBV3-1 and TRBJ1-1, with no clear D. Deletions cut 6 bases from V and 0 bases from J, with 14 bases between. CDR3 length: 15 residues. The germline CDR1 and CDR2 sequences are LGHDT and YNNKEL (reference sequence). CDR3 DNA sequence: TGTGCCAGCAGGGCTAGGGCTAACATGAACACTGAAGCTTTCTTT. As protein: CASRARANMNTEAFF.

This clonotype was observed a handful of times. The CDR3 region is CASSQDSMGFGEKLFF. The CDR3 nucleotides are TGTGCCAGCAGCCAGGATTCGATGGGATTTGGCGAAAAACTGTTTTTT. The chain combines TRBV3-1 with TRBJ1-4; no clear D gene. Trimming pared 3 bases from V and 8 bases from J, leaving 19 bases between. The length of the CDR3 is 16 residues. The germline V gene encodes CDR1 LGHDT and CDR2 YNNKEL (reference sequence).

At least ten counts were recorded for this clonotype. This CDR3 is CASSLAGGNIQYF. Here the CDR3 DNA reads TGTGCCAGCAGTTTAGCAGGGGGGAACATTCAGTACTTC. The chain couples TRBV12-3 or TRBV12-4 to TRBJ2-4, with D perhaps given as TRBD1 or TRBD2 (6 bases each). Trimming shortened V by 0 bases and J by 7 bases, and 7 bases separated the two germline ends. This CDR3 comprises 13 residues.

Ten or more counts support this clonotype. The chain joins TRBV5-1 to TRBJ1-2, with TRBD1 matching over 9 bases. Trimming removed 3 bases from V and 1 base from J; junction bases left unmatched: 4. The germline V gene has CDR1 SGHRS and CDR2 YFSETQ. This CDR3 is built from 15 residues. The CDR3 sequence is CASSWDRALNYGYTF. In DNA, the CDR3 is TGCGCCAGCAGCTGGGACAGGGCGCTTAACTATGGCTACACCTTC.

This chain uses TRBV24-1 with TRBJ2-5, with unresolved D. The CDR3 sequence is 13 residues long. Germline-derived CDR1 and CDR2 are KGHDR and SFDVKD. V was trimmed by 2 bases and J by 2 bases, leaving 5 bases between them. The DNA for the CDR3 is TGTGCCACCAGTGATTACAGACAAGAGACCCAGTACTTC. Residues: CATSDYRQETQYF.

This clonotype was found many times. This chain uses TRBV6-4 with TRBJ2-1, with D tentatively TRBD1 (6 bases). The CDR3 loop spans 15 amino acids. Germline V gives CDR1 MRHNA, CDR2 SNTAGT. V dropped 4 bases and J dropped 15 bases, with 25 bases sitting between them. The CDR3 nucleotides are TGTGCCAGCAGTGTCGCAAGGGACACCCCCGGCCCAGTGTTCTTC. Translating gives CASSVARDTPGPVFF.

The table lists this clonotype with a few counts. V and J are TRBV12-3 or TRBV12-4 and TRBJ2-7, with 7 bases that match TRBD2. J gave up 3 bases and V 6 bases, and 8 bases lay outside the gene matches. This CDR3 spans 14 amino acids. CDR3 sequence reads: CASSPPGLDYEQYF. Written as DNA, the CDR3 is TGTGCCAGCAGCCCCCCCGGACTAGACTACGAGCAGTACTTC.

This clonotype was seen a handful of times. The rearrangement joins TRBV20-1 to TRBJ2-3, with D perhaps matching TRBD2 (7 bases). The germline V and J ends were trimmed by 1 base and 8 bases, with 22 bases remaining between them. The CDR3 extends over 16 amino acids. In germline, CDR1 is DFQATT, CDR2 SNEGSKA (reference sequence). In DNA form, the CDR3 reads TGCAGTGCTAGAGCCCCCTGGGAGGGGGTGAGCCCTACGCAGTATTTT. Its translation is CSARAPWEGVSPTQYF.

This clonotype was recorded at least ten times. The CDR3 protein is CASSLQSVGQGAYEQYV. CDR3 bases: TGTGCCAGCAGTTTACAAAGCGTCGGACAGGGCGCCTACGAGCAGTACGTC. The chain links TRBV6-5 to TRBJ2-7; TRBD1 matches at 8 bases. This CDR3 region has 17 residues. The germline V gene has CDR1 MNHEY and CDR2 SVGAGI. Trimming took 4 bases from V and 2 from J; bases not matched to a gene: 13.

The V call is TRBV5-1, the J call TRBJ1-2, with D possibly matching TRBD1 (6 bases). V was pared by 6 bases and J by 6 bases, with 30 bases between. Per the germline V gene, CDR1 is SGHRS and CDR2 is YFSETQ. This CDR3 is built from 18 residues. The CDR3 here is CASNTHSQPTGNYDGYTF. CDR3 sequence (DNA): TGCGCCAGCAACACCCATTCCCAGCCGACAGGAAACTACGATGGCTACACCTTC.

The genes are TRBV7-9 and TRBJ1-2; D is ambiguous. This CDR3 has 11 residues. Germline CDR1 reads SEHNR; CDR2 reads FQNEAQ (reference sequence). V dropped 10 bases and J dropped 4 bases, with 10 bases sitting between them. CDR3 coding DNA: TGTGCCATACAAACAGTCTATGGCTACACCTTC. This sequence encodes CAIQTVYGYTF.

This clonotype was seen at least ten times. The chain is built from TRBV5-1 and TRBJ2-7, with TRBD1 matching over 7 bases. The germline V gene has CDR1 SGHRS and CDR2 YFSETQ. The CDR3 is made up of 14 amino acids. V dropped 4 bases and J dropped 2; count of bases not matched to a gene: 6. The CDR3 loop is CASSIGQAPYEQYF. The CDR3 region has the DNA TGCGCCAGCAGCATTGGACAGGCGCCCTACGAGCAGTACTTC. Full variable domain (rest looked up from reference TRBV5-1 and TRBJ2-7): KAGVTQTPRYLIKTRGQQVTLSCSPISGHRSVSWYQQTPGQGLQFLFEYFSETQRNKGNFPGRFSGRQFSNSRSEMNVSTLELGDSALYLCASSIGQAPYEQYFGPGTRLTVT.

Many counts were recorded for this clonotype. CDR3 sequence: CAISPETGFLSYEQYF. The DNA for the CDR3 is TGTGCCATCAGTCCAGAGACAGGATTCCTCTCCTACGAGCAGTACTTC. The chain couples TRBV10-3 to TRBJ2-7; a weak D match, TRBD1 (6 bases). The CDR3 contains 16 residues. V was cut by 5 bases and J by 0 bases, with 17 bases left in between. The germline V gene encodes CDR1 ENHRY and CDR2 SYGVKD.

The chain couples TRBV10-3 to TRBJ2-4; TRBD2 aligns across 9 bases. The CDR3 sequence is 17 residues long. The V and J ends lost 0 bases and 0 bases, in that order; junction bases with no gene match: 3. Germline V gene sequence: CDR1 ENHRY, CDR2 SYGVKD. CDR3 region: CAISESGTSLAKNIQYF. The DNA for the CDR3 is TGTGCCATCAGTGAGTCCGGGACTAGCCTAGCCAAAAACATTCAGTACTTC.

This clonotype was counted ten times or more. The gene calls are TRBV4-1 and TRBJ2-7; 10 bases map to TRBD2. CDR1 is MGHRA, CDR2 YSYEKL, per germline. Losses at the gene ends were 0 bases for V and 4 bases for J; bases not matched to a gene: 9. There are 17 residues in the CDR3. As DNA, the CDR3 is TGCGCCAGCAGCCAAGACGCCGCTAGCGGGAGTATATACGAGCAGTACTTC. This sequence encodes CASSQDAASGSIYEQYF.